This T cell receptor beta chain stems from a study of T cells after yellow fever vaccination. V lost 1 base, J lost 3 bases, and 16 bases lay in between. CDR1 and CDR2 (germline): DFQATT, SNEGSKA (reference sequence). The CDR3 runs to 15 residues. This clonotype came up a few times. A single record per CDR3 protein comes from TCRdb applying MiXCR to the 5' RACE reads. Among about 630,000 distinct CDR3 sequences listed, 9% to 15% were seen once. This TCR came from a young man who received the YFV17D yellow fever vaccine. This rearrangement joins TRBV20-1 to TRBJ2-7; TRBD1 or TRBD2 may be the D gene (5 bases each). This specimen was PBMCs, taken on the day of the yellow fever booster vaccination. The CDR3 is CSARVPYLGVYEQYF. The DNA for the CDR3 is TGCAGTGCTAGAGTCCCGTACTTGGGGGTCTACGAGCAGTACTTC.